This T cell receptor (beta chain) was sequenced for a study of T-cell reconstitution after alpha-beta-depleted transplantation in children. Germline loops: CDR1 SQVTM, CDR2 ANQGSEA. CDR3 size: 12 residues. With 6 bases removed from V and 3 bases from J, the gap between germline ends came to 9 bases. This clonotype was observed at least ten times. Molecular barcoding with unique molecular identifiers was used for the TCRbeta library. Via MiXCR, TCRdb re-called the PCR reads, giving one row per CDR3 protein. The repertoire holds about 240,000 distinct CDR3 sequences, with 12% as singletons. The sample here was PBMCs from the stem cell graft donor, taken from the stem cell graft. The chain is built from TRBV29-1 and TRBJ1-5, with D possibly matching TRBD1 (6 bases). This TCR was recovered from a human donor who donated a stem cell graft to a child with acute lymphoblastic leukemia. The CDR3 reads CSVRTDNQPQHF. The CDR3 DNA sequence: TGCAGCGTAAGGACAGACAATCAGCCCCAGCATTTT.